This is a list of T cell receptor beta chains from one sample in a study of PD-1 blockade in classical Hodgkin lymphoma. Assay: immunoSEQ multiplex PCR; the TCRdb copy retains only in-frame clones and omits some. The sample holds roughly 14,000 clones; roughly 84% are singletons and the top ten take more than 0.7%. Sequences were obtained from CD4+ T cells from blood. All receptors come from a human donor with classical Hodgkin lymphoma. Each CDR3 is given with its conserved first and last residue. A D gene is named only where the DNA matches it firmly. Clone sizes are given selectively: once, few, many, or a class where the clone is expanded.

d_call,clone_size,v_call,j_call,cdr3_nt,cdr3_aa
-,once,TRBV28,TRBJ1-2,TGTGCCAGCAGCCCCGGCCCCTATGGCTACACCTTC,CASSPGPYGYTF
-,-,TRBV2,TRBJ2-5,TGTGCCAGCAGGTTGTACCAAGAGACCCAGTACTTC,CASRLYQETQYF
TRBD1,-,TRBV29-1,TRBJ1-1,TGCAGCGTTCGCGGGACAGGGGACACTGAAGCTTTCTTT,CSVRGTGDTEAFF
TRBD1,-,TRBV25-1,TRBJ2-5,TGTGCCGGCGAGAGCACAGGGGAAGAGACCCAGTACTTC,CAGESTGEETQYF
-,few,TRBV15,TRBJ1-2,TGTGCCACCAGCAGGGCTATAGGGGAATCGACATCCCTTATCTATGGCTACACCTTC,CATSRAIGESTSLIYGYTF
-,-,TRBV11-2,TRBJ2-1,TGTGCCAGCAGCCCTCGACTAGGAGGGGAATACAATGAGCAGTTCTTC,CASSPRLGGEYNEQFF
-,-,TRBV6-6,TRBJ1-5,TGTGCCAGCAGTTTCGTCATCCGCAATCAGCCCCAGCATTTT,CASSFVIRNQPQHF
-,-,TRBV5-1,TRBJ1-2,TGCGCCAGCAGCCCGGACGGAAACTATGGCTACACCTTC,CASSPDGNYGYTF
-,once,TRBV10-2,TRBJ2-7,TGCGCCAGCAGTGAGTCGACTTCTAGCTCCTACGAGCAGTACTTC,CASSESTSSSYEQYF
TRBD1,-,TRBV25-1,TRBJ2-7,TGTGCCAGCAGTGAATCTTGGACAGGGGGCGGCGAGCAGTACTTC,CASSESWTGGGEQYF
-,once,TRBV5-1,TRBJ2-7,TGCGCCAGCAGCTTAGGGGACTTTGGGGCCGAGCAGTACTTC,CASSLGDFGAEQYF
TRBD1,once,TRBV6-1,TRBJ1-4,TGTGCCAGCCAGTATACAGGGGCAACTAATGAAAAACTGTTTTTT,CASQYTGATNEKLFF
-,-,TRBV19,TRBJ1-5,TGTGCCAGTAGTATGGGAGGGAATCAGCCCCAGCATTTT,CASSMGGNQPQHF
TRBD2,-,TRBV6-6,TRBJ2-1,TGTGCCAGCAGTTACGTAATAGCGGGATGGGACAATGAGCAGTTCTTC,CASSYVIAGWDNEQFF
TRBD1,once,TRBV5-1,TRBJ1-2,TGCGCCAGCAGCCCGGGGTCAGGGGGCATCTATGGCTACACCTTC,CASSPGSGGIYGYTF
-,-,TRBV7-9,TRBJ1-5,TGTGCCAGCAGCTTAACCGGAGATCAGCCCCAGCATTTT,CASSLTGDQPQHF
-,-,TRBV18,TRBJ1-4,TGTGCCAGCTCACCAGGTCTGGAGGACCTGGGGAGGGCTAATGAAAAACTGTTTTTT,CASSPGLEDLGRANEKLFF
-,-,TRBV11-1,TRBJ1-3,TGTGCCAGCAGCTTATCAAGCGGAAACACCATATATTTT,CASSLSSGNTIYF
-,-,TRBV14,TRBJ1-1,TGTGCCAGCAGCCCCCAGACGGTCATGAACACTGAAGCTTTCTTT,CASSPQTVMNTEAFF
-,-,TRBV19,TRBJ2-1,TGTGCCAGTACCAAGGGTAGGGTCAATGAGCAGTTCTTC,CASTKGRVNEQFF